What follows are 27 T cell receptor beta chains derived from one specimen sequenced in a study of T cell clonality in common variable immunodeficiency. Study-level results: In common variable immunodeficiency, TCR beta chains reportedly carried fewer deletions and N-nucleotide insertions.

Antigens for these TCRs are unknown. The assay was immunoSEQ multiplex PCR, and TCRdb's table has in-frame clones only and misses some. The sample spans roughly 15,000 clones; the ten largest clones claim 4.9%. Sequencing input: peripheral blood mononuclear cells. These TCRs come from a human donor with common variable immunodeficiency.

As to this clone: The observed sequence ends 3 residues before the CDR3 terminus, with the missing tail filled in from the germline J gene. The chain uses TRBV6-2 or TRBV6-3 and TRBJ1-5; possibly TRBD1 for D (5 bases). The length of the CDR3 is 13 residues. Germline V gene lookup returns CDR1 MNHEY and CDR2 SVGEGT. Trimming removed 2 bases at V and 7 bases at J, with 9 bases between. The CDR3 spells CASSYRGVQPQHF. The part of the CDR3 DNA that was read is TGTGCCAGCAGTTACAGGGGCGTACAGCCC.

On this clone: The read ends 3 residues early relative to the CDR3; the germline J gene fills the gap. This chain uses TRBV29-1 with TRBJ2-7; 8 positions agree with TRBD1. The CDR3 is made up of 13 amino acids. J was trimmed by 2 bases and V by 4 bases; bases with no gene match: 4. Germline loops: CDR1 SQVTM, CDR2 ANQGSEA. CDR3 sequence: CSVVVGQAYEQYF. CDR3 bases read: TGCAGCGTTGTAGTGGGACAGGCCTACGAG.

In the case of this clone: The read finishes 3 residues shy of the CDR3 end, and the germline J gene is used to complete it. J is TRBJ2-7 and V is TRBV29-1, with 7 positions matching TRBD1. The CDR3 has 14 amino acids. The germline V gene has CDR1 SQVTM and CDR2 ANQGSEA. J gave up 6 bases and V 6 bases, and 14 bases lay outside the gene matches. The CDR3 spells CSVGATGRSSEQYF. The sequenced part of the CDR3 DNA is TGCAGCGTCGGCGCGACAGGGAGATCAAGCGAG.

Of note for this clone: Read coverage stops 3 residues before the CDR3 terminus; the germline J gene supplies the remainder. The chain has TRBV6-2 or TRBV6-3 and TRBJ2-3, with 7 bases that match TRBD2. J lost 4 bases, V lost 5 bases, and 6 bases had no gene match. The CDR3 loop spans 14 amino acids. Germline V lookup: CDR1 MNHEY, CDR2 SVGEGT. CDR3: CASSRSSGADTQYF. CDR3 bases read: TGTGCCAGCAGTCGGTCTAGCGGTGCAGATACG.

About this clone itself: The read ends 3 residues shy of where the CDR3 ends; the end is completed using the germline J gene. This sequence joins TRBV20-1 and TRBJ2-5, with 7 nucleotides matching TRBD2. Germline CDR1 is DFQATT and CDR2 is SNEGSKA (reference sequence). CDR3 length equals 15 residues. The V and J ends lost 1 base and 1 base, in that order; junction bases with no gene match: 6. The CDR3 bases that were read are TGCAGTGCTAGAGTAGTGGAGCGGGGCCAAGAGACC. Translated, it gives CSARVVERGQET. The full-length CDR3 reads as CSARVVERGQETQYF.

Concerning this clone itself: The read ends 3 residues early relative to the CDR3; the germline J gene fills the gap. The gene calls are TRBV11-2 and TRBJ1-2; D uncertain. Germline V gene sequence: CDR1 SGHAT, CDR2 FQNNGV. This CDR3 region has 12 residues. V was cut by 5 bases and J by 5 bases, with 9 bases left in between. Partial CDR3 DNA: TGTGCCAGCAGCCAAGAAGCGTATGGC. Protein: CASSQEAYG. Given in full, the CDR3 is CASSQEAYGYTF.

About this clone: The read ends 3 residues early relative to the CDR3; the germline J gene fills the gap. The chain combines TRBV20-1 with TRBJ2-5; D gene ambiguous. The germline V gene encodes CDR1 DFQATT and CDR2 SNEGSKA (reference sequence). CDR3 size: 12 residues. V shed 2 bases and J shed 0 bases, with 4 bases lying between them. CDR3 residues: CSARLYQETQYF. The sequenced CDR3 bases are TGCAGTGCTAGACTGTACCAAGAGACC.

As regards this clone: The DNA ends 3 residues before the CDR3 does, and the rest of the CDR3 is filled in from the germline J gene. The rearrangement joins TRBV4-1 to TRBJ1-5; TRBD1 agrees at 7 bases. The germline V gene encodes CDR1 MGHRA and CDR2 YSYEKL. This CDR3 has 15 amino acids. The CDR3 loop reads CASSQDPRQGGPQHF. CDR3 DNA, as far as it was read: TGCGCCAGCAGCCAAGATCCGAGGCAGGGGGGCCCC.

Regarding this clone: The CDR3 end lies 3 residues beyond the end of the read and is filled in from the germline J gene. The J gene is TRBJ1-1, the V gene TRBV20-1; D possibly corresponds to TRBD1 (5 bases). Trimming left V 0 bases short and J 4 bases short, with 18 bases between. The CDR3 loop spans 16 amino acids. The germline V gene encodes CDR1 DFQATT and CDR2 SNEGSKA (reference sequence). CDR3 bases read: TGCAGTGCTAGAGACGCAAGGACATCGCGGGGCACTGAA. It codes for CSARDARTSRGTE. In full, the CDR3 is CSARDARTSRGTEAFF.

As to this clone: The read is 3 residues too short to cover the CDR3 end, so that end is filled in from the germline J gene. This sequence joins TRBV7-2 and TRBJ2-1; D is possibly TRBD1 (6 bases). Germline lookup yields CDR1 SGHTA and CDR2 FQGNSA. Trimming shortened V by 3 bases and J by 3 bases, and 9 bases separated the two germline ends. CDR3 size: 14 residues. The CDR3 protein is CASSLGHGYNEQFF. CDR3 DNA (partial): TGTGCCAGCAGCTTGGGACACGGCTACAATGAG.

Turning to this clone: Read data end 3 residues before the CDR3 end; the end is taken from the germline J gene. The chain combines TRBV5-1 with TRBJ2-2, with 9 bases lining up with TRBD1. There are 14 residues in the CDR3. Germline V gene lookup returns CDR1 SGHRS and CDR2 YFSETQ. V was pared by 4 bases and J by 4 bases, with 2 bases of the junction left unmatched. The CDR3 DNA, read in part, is TGCGCCAGCAGCGCGGACAGGGGCACCGGGGAG. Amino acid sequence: CASSADRGTGE. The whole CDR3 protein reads CASSADRGTGELFF.

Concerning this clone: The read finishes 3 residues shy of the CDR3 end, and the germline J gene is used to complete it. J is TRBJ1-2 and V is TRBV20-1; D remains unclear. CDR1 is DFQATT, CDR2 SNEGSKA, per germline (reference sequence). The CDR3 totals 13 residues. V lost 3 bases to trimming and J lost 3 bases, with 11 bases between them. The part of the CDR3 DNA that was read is TGCAGTGCTAGGAACATCGCCGACTATGGC. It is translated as CSARNIADYG. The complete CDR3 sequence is CSARNIADYGYTF.

The CDR3 DNA, read in part, is TGTGCCAGCAGCTTAAAAAGCGGGGGGGCAGATACG. It translates to CASSLKSGGADT. The full CDR3 protein is CASSLKSGGADTQYF. The genes are TRBV7-3 and TRBJ2-3; 10 bases align to TRBD2. Read coverage stops 3 residues before the CDR3 terminus; the germline J gene supplies the remainder. The CDR3 runs 15 residues. J was trimmed by 4 bases and V by 1 base; bases with no gene match: 2. Per germline, CDR1 SGHTA and CDR2 FQGTGA.

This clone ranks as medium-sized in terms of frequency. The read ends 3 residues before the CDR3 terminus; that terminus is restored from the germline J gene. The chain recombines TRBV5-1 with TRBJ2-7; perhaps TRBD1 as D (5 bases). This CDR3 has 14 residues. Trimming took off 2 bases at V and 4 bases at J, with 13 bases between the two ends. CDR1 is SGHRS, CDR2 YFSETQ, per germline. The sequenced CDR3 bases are TGCGCCAGCAGCTTAGCCCAGGGTCTATACGAG. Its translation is CASSLAQGLYE. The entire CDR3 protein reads CASSLAQGLYEQYF. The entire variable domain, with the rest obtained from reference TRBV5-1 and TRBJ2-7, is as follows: KAGVTQTPRYLIKTRGQQVTLSCSPISGHRSVSWYQQTPGQGLQFLFEYFSETQRNKGNFPGRFSGRQFSNSRSEMNVSTLELGDSALYLCASSLAQGLYEQYFGPGTRLTVT.

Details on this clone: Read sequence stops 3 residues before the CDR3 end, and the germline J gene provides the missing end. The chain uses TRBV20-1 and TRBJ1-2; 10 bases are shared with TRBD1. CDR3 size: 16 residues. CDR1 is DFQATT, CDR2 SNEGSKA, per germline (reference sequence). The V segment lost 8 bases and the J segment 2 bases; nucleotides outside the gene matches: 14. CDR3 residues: CSSRPAPGQGNYGYTF. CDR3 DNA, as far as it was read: TGCAGTTCTCGACCTGCTCCGGGACAGGGGAACTATGGC.

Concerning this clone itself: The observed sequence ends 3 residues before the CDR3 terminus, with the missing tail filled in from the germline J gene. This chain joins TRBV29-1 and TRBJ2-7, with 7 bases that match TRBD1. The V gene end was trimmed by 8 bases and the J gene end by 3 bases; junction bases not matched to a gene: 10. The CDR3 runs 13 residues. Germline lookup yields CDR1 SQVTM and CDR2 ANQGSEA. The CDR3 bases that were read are TGCAGCACCATGACAGGGATAGGCTACGAG. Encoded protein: CSTMTGIGYE. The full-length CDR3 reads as CSTMTGIGYEQYF.

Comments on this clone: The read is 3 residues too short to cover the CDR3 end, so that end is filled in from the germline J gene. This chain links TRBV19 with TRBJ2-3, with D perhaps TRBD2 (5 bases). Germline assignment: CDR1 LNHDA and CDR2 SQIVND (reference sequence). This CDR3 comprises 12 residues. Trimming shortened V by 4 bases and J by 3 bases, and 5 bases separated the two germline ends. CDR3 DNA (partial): TGTGCCAGTAGTACGGGGACAGATACG. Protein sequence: CASSTGTDT. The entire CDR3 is CASSTGTDTQYF.

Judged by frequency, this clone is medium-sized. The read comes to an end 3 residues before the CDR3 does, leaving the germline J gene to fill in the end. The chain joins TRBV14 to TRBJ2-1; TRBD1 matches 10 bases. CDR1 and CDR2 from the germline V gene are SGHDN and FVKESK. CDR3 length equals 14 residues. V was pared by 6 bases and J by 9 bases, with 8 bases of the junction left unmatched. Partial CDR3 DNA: TGTGCCAGCAGTTTGGGACAGGGGTTTTCTGAG. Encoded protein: CASSLGQGFSE. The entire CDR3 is CASSLGQGFSEQFF.

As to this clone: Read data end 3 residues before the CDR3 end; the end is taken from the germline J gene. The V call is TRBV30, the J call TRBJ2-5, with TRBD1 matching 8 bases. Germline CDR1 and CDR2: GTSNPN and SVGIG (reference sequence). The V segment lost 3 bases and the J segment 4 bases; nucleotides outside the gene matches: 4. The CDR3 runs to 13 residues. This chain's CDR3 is CAWRDRASETQYF. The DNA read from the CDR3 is TGTGCCTGGAGGGACAGGGCCTCAGAGACC.

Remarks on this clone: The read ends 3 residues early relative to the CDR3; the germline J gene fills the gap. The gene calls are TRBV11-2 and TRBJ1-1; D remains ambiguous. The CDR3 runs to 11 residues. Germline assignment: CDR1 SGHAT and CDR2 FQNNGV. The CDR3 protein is CASSLIREAFF. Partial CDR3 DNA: TGTGCCAGCAGCTTAATAAGGGAA.

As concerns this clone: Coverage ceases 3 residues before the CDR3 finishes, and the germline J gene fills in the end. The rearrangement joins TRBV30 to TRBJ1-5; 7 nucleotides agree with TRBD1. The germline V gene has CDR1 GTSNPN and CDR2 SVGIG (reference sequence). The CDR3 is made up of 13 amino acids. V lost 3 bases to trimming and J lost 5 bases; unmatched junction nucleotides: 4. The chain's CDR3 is CAWSYRGDQPQHF. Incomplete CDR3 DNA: TGTGCCTGGAGCTACAGGGGCGATCAGCCC.

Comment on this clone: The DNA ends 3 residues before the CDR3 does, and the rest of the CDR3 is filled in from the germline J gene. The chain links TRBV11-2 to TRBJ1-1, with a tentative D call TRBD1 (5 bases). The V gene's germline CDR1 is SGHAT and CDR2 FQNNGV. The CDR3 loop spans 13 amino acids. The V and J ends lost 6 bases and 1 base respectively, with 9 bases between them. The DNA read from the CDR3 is TGTGCCAGCAGACCTACAGGGAACACTGAA. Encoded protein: CASRPTGNTE. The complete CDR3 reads CASRPTGNTEAFF.

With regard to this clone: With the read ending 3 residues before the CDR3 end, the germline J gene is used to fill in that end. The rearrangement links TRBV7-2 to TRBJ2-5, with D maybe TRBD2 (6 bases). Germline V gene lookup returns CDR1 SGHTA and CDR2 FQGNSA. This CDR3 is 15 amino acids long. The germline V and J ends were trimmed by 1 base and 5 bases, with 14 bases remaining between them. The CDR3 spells CASSLGSTRGETQYF. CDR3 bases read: TGTGCCAGCAGCTTAGGGTCGACTAGAGGGGAGACC.

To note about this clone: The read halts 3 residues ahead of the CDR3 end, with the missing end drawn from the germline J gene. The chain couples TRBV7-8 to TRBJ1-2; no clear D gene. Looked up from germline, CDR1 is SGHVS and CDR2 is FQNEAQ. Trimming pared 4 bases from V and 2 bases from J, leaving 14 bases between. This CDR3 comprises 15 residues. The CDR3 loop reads CASSSYGAANYGYTF. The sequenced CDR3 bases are TGTGCCAGCAGCTCATATGGTGCGGCGAACTATGGC.

The CDR3 here is CASSLDYYEQYF. CDR3 DNA, as far as it was read: TGTGCCAGCAGCCTTGACTACTACGAG. The chain carries TRBV7-9 and TRBJ2-7; D is possibly TRBD2 (5 bases). The CDR3 end falls 3 residues outside the read, so it is completed with the germline J gene. The V end was cut by 5 bases, the J end by 3 bases, with 8 bases between. Germline V gives CDR1 SEHNR, CDR2 FQNEAQ (reference sequence). This CDR3 spans 12 amino acids.

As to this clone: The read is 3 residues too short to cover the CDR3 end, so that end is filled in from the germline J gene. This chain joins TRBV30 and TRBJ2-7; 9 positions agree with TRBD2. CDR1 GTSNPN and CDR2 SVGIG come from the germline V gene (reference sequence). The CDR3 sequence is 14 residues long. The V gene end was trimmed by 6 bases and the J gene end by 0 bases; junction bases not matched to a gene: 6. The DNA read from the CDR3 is TGTGCCTGTGACGTTAGCGGGAGCTCCTACGAG. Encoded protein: CACDVSGSSYE. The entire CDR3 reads CACDVSGSSYEQYF.

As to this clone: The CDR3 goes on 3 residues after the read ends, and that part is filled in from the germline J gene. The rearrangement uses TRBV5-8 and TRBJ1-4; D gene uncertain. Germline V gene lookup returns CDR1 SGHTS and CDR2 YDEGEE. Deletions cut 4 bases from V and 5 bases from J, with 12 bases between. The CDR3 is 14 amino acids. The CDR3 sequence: CASSPEGMNEKLFF. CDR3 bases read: TGTGCCAGCAGCCCGGAGGGCATGAATGAAAAA.